The T cell receptor (beta chain) described here comes from a study of T cell changes during pregnancy in multiple sclerosis. Measured with immunoSEQ multiplex PCR; TCRdb has only the in-frame clones, and not every one. There are some 36,000 clones in the sample; roughly 90% occur only once, and about 0.4% lies in the top ten. Trimming at V came to 5 bases and at J to 1 base, leaving 7 bases not matched to a gene. This CDR3 is 15 amino acids long. The germline gives CDR1 SGHTA, CDR2 FQGNSA. This clonotype was sampled from a female donor with multiple sclerosis, enrolled in a pregnancy study. This rearrangement joins TRBV7-2 to TRBJ1-1, with 7 bases lining up with TRBD1. The specimen was CD4+ T cells from peripheral blood mononuclear cells, collected in the second trimester of pregnancy. The CDR3, as DNA: TGTGCCAGCAGCCAACTGGGACAGAAGAACACTGAAGCTTTCTTT. Protein: CASSQLGQKNTEAFF.